A single sample gave rise to the 30 T cell receptor beta chains below, sequenced in a study of T cells after yellow fever vaccination. TCRdb ran MiXCR on the 5' RACE reads and lists one entry per CDR3 protein. The sample has tens of thousands of distinct CDR3 sequences; over 7.5% are singletons. Here the sequenced sample was CD8+ T cells sorted from PBMCs, taken on the day of the yellow fever booster vaccination. These receptors originate from a man aged 25 to 40 who received the YFV17D yellow fever vaccine.

Here the CDR3 DNA reads TGTGCCAGCAGAGATGGGGGCTACTACCAAGAGACCCAGTACTTC. Translated, it gives CASRDGGYYQETQYF. The chain is built from TRBV7-9 and TRBJ2-5, with D possibly TRBD1 on 6 matching bases. Germline loops: CDR1 SEHNR, CDR2 FQNEAQ (reference sequence). The V and J ends lost 6 bases and 0 bases respectively, with 14 bases between them. The CDR3 length is 15 residues. Combining the CDR3 with reference TRBV7-9 and TRBJ2-5 gives the whole variable domain DTGVSQNPRHKITKRGQNVTFRCDPISEHNRLYWYRQTLGQGPEFLTYFQNEAQLEKSRLLSDRFSAERPKGSFSTLEIQRTEQGDSAMYLCASRDGGYYQETQYFGPGTRLLVL.

The rearrangement uses TRBV29-1 and TRBJ2-5; D unclear. Trimming left V 0 bases short and J 1 base short, with 12 bases between. Per the germline V gene, CDR1 is SQVTM and CDR2 is ANQGSEA. The CDR3 is 15 residues long. CDR3 sequence (DNA): TGCAGCGTTGAAGATCGCATCTTGGGCCAAGAGACCCAGTACTTC. This translates into CSVEDRILGQETQYF.

Concerning this clonotype itself: A much larger clone sits a single nucleotide away, making a read error possible. V usage is TRBV18 and J usage is TRBJ2-7, with a weak D call TRBD1 (6 bases). CDR3 length: 13 residues. The V gene lost 5 bases and the J gene lost 3 bases, with 11 bases spanning the gap. Germline loops: CDR1 KGHSH, CDR2 LQKENI. CDR3 DNA: TGTGCCAGCTCAATCGTGGACAGCTACGAGCAGTACTTC. Its protein product is CASSIVDSYEQYF.

This clonotype was seen many times. The chain uses TRBV6-1 and TRBJ2-1; D may be TRBD2 (5 bases). The CDR3 is 15 residues long. Germline V gives CDR1 MNHNS, CDR2 SASEGT. V lost 6 bases, J lost 0 bases, and 12 bases lay in between. CDR3 in DNA: TGTGCCAGCAGAGAGGACTTCAGCTCCTACAATGAGCAGTTCTTC. This codes for CASREDFSSYNEQFF.

This clonotype was detected ten times or more. V and J are TRBV5-1 and TRBJ2-7; 10 bases align to TRBD2. V dropped 0 bases and J dropped 3; count of bases not matched to a gene: 3. The germline CDR1 and CDR2 sequences are SGHRS and YFSETQ. The CDR3 loop spans 15 amino acids. The CDR3 nucleotides are TGCGCCAGCAGCTTGGAGCTAGCGGGAGTCTACGAGCAGTACTTC. Translation: CASSLELAGVYEQYF.

There are a few counts of this clonotype. The V and J genes are TRBV7-9 and TRBJ2-5, with D unresolved. With 3 bases removed from V and 5 bases from J, the gap between germline ends came to 10 bases. Per germline, CDR1 SEHNR and CDR2 FQNEAQ (reference sequence). The CDR3 has 13 residues. This chain's CDR3 is CASSFIAAETQYF. The CDR3, as DNA: TGTGCCAGCAGCTTTATAGCTGCGGAGACCCAGTACTTC. The variable domain in full, completed from reference TRBV7-9 and TRBJ2-5, reads DTGVSQNPRHKITKRGQNVTFRCDPISEHNRLYWYRQTLGQGPEFLTYFQNEAQLEKSRLLSDRFSAERPKGSFSTLEIQRTEQGDSAMYLCASSFIAAETQYFGPGTRLLVL.

There are many counts of this clonotype. This chain uses TRBV29-1 with TRBJ2-1, with 10 bases identical to TRBD1. V lost 6 bases and J lost 7; bases outside the gene matches: 9. Germline lookup yields CDR1 SQVTM and CDR2 ANQGSEA. The CDR3 runs to 14 residues. CDR3 sequence: CSVDPGQGWNEQFF. The CDR3 DNA reads as TGCAGCGTCGACCCGGGACAGGGGTGGAATGAGCAGTTCTTC.

This clonotype occurred many times. The J gene is TRBJ2-7, the V gene TRBV2; 8 positions match TRBD1. In germline, CDR1 is SNHLY, CDR2 FYNNEI. The CDR3 is made up of 16 amino acids. V lost 4 bases, J lost 2 bases, and 10 bases stayed unmatched. The CDR3 here is CASSGRQGFRAYEQYF. CDR3 nucleotide sequence: TGTGCCAGCAGTGGACGACAGGGGTTTCGGGCCTACGAGCAGTACTTC.

CDR3 amino acids: CASRLAGEVNEQFF. CDR3 coding DNA: TGTGCCAGCAGGCTAGCGGGAGAGGTCAATGAGCAGTTCTTC. The gene calls are TRBV6-1 and TRBJ2-1; 10 nucleotides align to TRBD2. Germline-derived CDR1 and CDR2 are MNHNS and SASEGT. This CDR3 region has 14 residues. V lost 6 bases to trimming and J lost 6 bases; unmatched junction nucleotides: 5.

This clonotype has ten or more counts. The genes are TRBV12-3 or TRBV12-4 and TRBJ2-1; D ambiguous. This CDR3 is built from 12 residues. V lost 10 bases and J lost 7, with 14 bases in between. CDR3 nucleotides: TGTGCCATTCTAGGGCCAAAAAATGAGCAGTTCTTC. As protein: CAILGPKNEQFF.

This rearrangement joins TRBV20-1 to TRBJ2-7; no clear D. This CDR3 comprises 11 residues. Germline CDR1 DFQATT, CDR2 SNEGSKA (reference sequence). Trimming left V 6 bases short and J 5 bases short, with 11 bases between. The CDR3 protein is CSASGPDEQYF. The CDR3 DNA follows: TGCAGTGCCTCAGGACCGGACGAGCAGTACTTC.

The sample holds many counts of this clonotype. The chain is built from TRBV6-2 or TRBV6-3 and TRBJ1-2; D gene unclear. This CDR3 is built from 11 residues. V gave up 6 bases and J gave up 4 bases, with 6 bases separating them. CDR1 and CDR2 from the germline V gene are MNHEY and SVGEGT. CDR3: CASRSLYGYTF. CDR3 nucleotide sequence: TGTGCCAGCAGATCTCTCTATGGCTACACCTTC.

This clonotype was recorded a few times. V usage is TRBV9 and J usage is TRBJ2-1; D is uncertain. Trimming stripped 3 bases from V and 2 bases from J, with 6 bases between. The CDR3 is made up of 13 amino acids. Germline V gene data show CDR1 as SGDLS and CDR2 as YYNGEE. CDR3 bases: TGTGCCAGCAGCGCCCCCGCCTACAATGAGCAGTTCTTC. Protein: CASSAPAYNEQFF.

This clonotype was seen at least ten times. V gene TRBV27 combines with J gene TRBJ1-5, with TRBD1 as a possible D gene (5 bases). CDR3 length equals 15 residues. Germline-derived CDR1 and CDR2 are MNHEY and SMNVEV (reference sequence). V gave up 2 bases and J gave up 7 bases, with 15 bases separating them. Written as DNA, the CDR3 is TGTGCCAGCAGTTTAATAGGGGATTCGGAACAGCCCCAGCATTTT. Protein sequence: CASSLIGDSEQPQHF.

The chain is built from TRBV18 and TRBJ2-5; 8 positions match TRBD1. The germline V gene encodes CDR1 KGHSH and CDR2 LQKENI. This CDR3 contains 14 residues. Trimming cost V 3 bases and J 2 bases; bases outside gene matches: 2. CDR3 protein: CASSPNRGQETQYF. The CDR3 bases are TGTGCCAGCTCACCTAACAGGGGGCAAGAGACCCAGTACTTC. Together with reference TRBV18 and TRBJ2-5, the CDR3 gives the full variable domain: NAGVMQNPRHLVRRRGQEARLRCSPMKGHSHVYWYRQLPEEGLKFMVYLQKENIIDESGMPKERFSAEFPKEGPSILRIQQVVRGDSAAYFCASSPNRGQETQYFGPGTRLLVL.

This clonotype was recorded at least ten times. The chain uses TRBV7-9 and TRBJ2-1, with D unclear. Trimming removed 1 base at V and 8 bases at J, with 12 bases between. CDR1 is SEHNR, CDR2 FQNEAQ, per germline (reference sequence). The CDR3 loop spans 14 amino acids. Written as DNA, the CDR3 is TGTGCCAGCAGCTTAGGACACGAAGTCGATGAGCAGTTCTTC. This codes for CASSLGHEVDEQFF.

Only a few counts were recorded for this clonotype. This rearrangement joins TRBV5-6 to TRBJ2-3, with unresolved D. Germline CDR1 reads SGHDT; CDR2 reads YYEEEE. The CDR3 is 14 residues long. V shed 7 bases and J shed 0 bases, with 12 bases lying between them. The CDR3: CASAYQDSTDTQYF. CDR3 bases: TGTGCCAGCGCCTATCAGGACAGCACAGATACGCAGTATTTT.

The CDR3 DNA follows: TGTGCCAGCAGTTCTTGGGTTTTCTCTGGAAACACCATATATTTT. This translates into CASSSWVFSGNTIYF. This rearrangement joins TRBV28 to TRBJ1-3; no definite D call. The germline gives CDR1 MDHEN, CDR2 SYDVKM. The CDR3 sequence is 15 residues long. The V gene lost 4 bases and the J gene lost 0 bases, with 10 bases spanning the gap.

V and J are TRBV7-9 and TRBJ1-2, with D possibly TRBD1 on 5 matching bases. In germline, CDR1 is SEHNR, CDR2 FQNEAQ (reference sequence). With 7 bases removed from V and 2 bases from J, the gap between germline ends came to 8 bases. This CDR3 comprises 12 residues. The CDR3 spells CASTRGNYGYTF. The CDR3 DNA reads TGTGCCAGCACCCGGGGGAACTATGGCTACACCTTC. Looking up the rest from reference TRBV7-9 and TRBJ1-2 gives the full variable domain: DTGVSQNPRHKITKRGQNVTFRCDPISEHNRLYWYRQTLGQGPEFLTYFQNEAQLEKSRLLSDRFSAERPKGSFSTLEIQRTEQGDSAMYLCASTRGNYGYTFGSGTRLTVV.

The rearrangement joins TRBV28 to TRBJ2-1, with no clear D. The CDR3 totals 10 residues. Trimming stripped 10 bases from V and 7 bases from J, with 8 bases between. Germline CDR1 reads MDHEN; CDR2 reads SYDVKM. The CDR3 nucleotides are TGTGCCACCTGGGCTAATGAGCAGTTCTTC. Residues: CATWANEQFF.

The chain has TRBV11-1 and TRBJ2-3; D is possibly TRBD2 (7 bases). V was pared by 2 bases and J by 0 bases, with 18 bases between. CDR1 and CDR2 (germline): SGHAT, FQDESV (reference sequence). The CDR3 is 18 amino acids. The CDR3 spells CASSLPRGLAQSTDTQYF. Here the CDR3 DNA reads TGTGCCAGCAGCTTACCGCGGGGGCTAGCGCAGAGCACAGATACGCAGTATTTT.

The gene calls are TRBV25-1 and TRBJ1-3; D ambiguous. The V gene lost 8 bases and the J gene lost 3 bases, with 5 bases spanning the gap. Germline V gene sequence: CDR1 MGHDK, CDR2 SYGVNS. This CDR3 has 11 residues. As DNA, the CDR3 is TGTGCCAGCCACGTTGGAAACACCATATATTTT. It specifies CASHVGNTIYF.

This clonotype was detected only a few times. The V gene is TRBV15, the J gene TRBJ2-5; 12 nucleotides match TRBD1. With V trimmed by 0 bases and J by 5 bases, 7 bases remained unmatched. The CDR3 loop spans 17 amino acids. The germline V gene has CDR1 LNHNV and CDR2 YYDKDF (reference sequence). CDR3 sequence reads: CATSRDGTGGGLETQYF. The CDR3 DNA sequence: TGTGCCACCAGCAGAGATGGGACAGGGGGCGGCTTGGAGACCCAGTACTTC.

CDR3 DNA sequence: TGTGCCAGCAGCTCGCACAGGGGGTCCTACAATGAGCAGTTCTTC. Protein product: CASSSHRGSYNEQFF. The chain employs TRBV7-8 and TRBJ2-1, with TRBD1 identical over 8 bases. Looked up from germline, CDR1 is SGHVS and CDR2 is FQNEAQ. CDR3 size: 15 residues. V was clipped by 4 bases and J by 1 base; unmatched bases: 3. Using reference TRBV7-8 and TRBJ2-1 for the parts outside the CDR3, the full variable domain is GAGVSQSPRYKVAKRGQDVALRCDPISGHVSLFWYQQALGQGPEFLTYFQNEAQLDKSGLPSDRFFAERPEGSVSTLKIQRTQQEDSAVYLCASSSHRGSYNEQFFGPGTRLTVL.

The CDR3 spells CASSQVGGGRAGEQFF. Written as DNA, the CDR3 is TGCGCCAGCAGCCAAGTAGGGGGCGGGAGGGCTGGTGAGCAGTTCTTC. This rearrangement joins TRBV4-3 to TRBJ2-1; 9 bases are shared with TRBD2. Germline assignment: CDR1 LGHNA and CDR2 YSLEER. The CDR3 has 16 residues. Trimming removed 1 base from V and 9 bases from J; junction bases left unmatched: 10.

This chain joins TRBV25-1 and TRBJ2-6; D call uncertain. CDR1 is MGHDK and CDR2 is SYGVNS in the germline V gene. The V end was cut by 3 bases, the J end by 0 bases, with 9 bases between. This CDR3 is 16 amino acids long. CDR3 sequence (DNA): TGTGCCAGCAGTGAGGGGTGGAGCTCTGGGGCCAACGTCCTGACTTTC. This codes for CASSEGWSSGANVLTF.

This clonotype came up many times. This sequence joins TRBV5-1 and TRBJ2-7; TRBD1 matches at 8 bases. CDR1 SGHRS and CDR2 YFSETQ come from the germline V gene. V gave up 3 bases and J gave up 6 bases; unmatched junction bases: 11. The CDR3 runs to 15 residues. This CDR3 is CASSWTQGARGEQYF. The CDR3 nucleotides are TGCGCCAGCAGCTGGACCCAGGGGGCGCGGGGCGAGCAGTACTTC.

This clonotype was found many times. This chain joins TRBV11-2 and TRBJ2-3; 10 positions agree with TRBD1. V was pared by 5 bases and J by 5 bases, with 7 bases of the junction left unmatched. CDR1 SGHAT and CDR2 FQNNGV come from the germline V gene. This CDR3 spans 15 amino acids. This chain's CDR3 is CASSRQGAPVDTQYF. As DNA, the CDR3 is TGTGCCAGCAGCAGACAGGGGGCGCCGGTAGATACGCAGTATTTT.

This clonotype was observed at least ten times. This sequence joins TRBV18 and TRBJ2-1; 12 nucleotides align to TRBD2. With 6 bases clipped from V and 3 bases from J, the junction kept 6 bases outside the gene matches. The CDR3 spans 16 residues. Germline-derived CDR1 and CDR2 are KGHSH and LQKENI. The CDR3, as DNA: TGTGCCAGCTCTCCCTGGACTAGCGGGGACTACAATGAGCAGTTCTTC. Translating gives CASSPWTSGDYNEQFF.

This sequence joins TRBV2 and TRBJ2-1, with 11 bases aligning to TRBD2. V was clipped by 4 bases and J by 4 bases; unmatched bases: 0. Germline assignment: CDR1 SNHLY and CDR2 FYNNEI. The length of the CDR3 is 14 residues. The CDR3 DNA reads TGTGCCAGCAGTGGACTAGCGGGGTACAATGAGCAGTTCTTC. Its protein is CASSGLAGYNEQFF. The full variable domain, in which reference TRBV2 and TRBJ2-1 provide the parts outside the CDR3, is EPEVTQTPSHQVTQMGQEVILRCVPISNHLYFYWYRQILGQKVEFLVSFYNNEISEKSEIFDDQFSVERPDGSNFTLKIRSTKLEDSAMYFCASSGLAGYNEQFFGPGTRLTVL.